One sample yielded the 30 T cell receptor beta chains listed below, sequenced in a study of immune evolution from preneoplasia to lung adenocarcinoma. The data were produced by immunoSEQ multiplex PCR, yet TCRdb's version contains in-frame clones alone and is incomplete. The sample has 14,000 to 15,000 clones; around 84% are singletons. Sequencing was done on a sample of FFPE minimally invasive lung adenocarcinoma tissue. The receptors come from a person aged 60 to 85 with lung adenocarcinoma.

This clone appeared once. This chain links TRBV27 with TRBJ2-2; TRBD2 aligns across 8 bases. V lost 6 bases, J lost 6 bases, and 12 bases stayed unmatched. Germline lookup yields CDR1 MNHEY and CDR2 SMNVEV (reference sequence). This CDR3 region has 16 residues. The CDR3 sequence: CASRWQRGIVAGELFF. For the CDR3, the DNA is TGTGCCAGCAGATGGCAGCGGGGGATTGTCGCCGGGGAGCTGTTTTTT.

V usage is TRBV9 and J usage is TRBJ2-7, with 8 bases lining up with TRBD2. V shed 0 bases, J shed 7 bases, and the junction held 9 bases outside the gene matches. Germline CDR1 reads SGDLS; CDR2 reads YYNGEE. The CDR3 covers 15 residues. In nucleotides, the CDR3 is TGTGCCAGCAGCGTAGCTGCGGGGGGCCAGGGGGAGCAGTACTTC. It translates to CASSVAAGGQGEQYF.

The chain carries TRBV9 and TRBJ2-2, with TRBD2 matching over 10 bases. CDR3 length: 16 amino acids. Unmatched junction bases numbered 3, after V lost 0 bases and J lost 4 bases. Germline loops: CDR1 SGDLS, CDR2 YYNGEE. This chain's CDR3 is CASSVVASGGTGELFF. CDR3 sequence (DNA): TGTGCCAGCAGCGTAGTCGCTAGCGGGGGCACCGGGGAGCTGTTTTTT.

The genes are TRBV5-5 and TRBJ2-3, with 9 positions matching TRBD2. There are 18 residues in the CDR3. CDR1 SGHKS and CDR2 YYEKEE come from the germline V gene (reference sequence). The junction had 12 bases not matched to a gene; V was cut back by 0 bases and J by 4 bases. CDR3 loop: CASSLGRGGANRADTQYF. The CDR3 region has the DNA TGTGCCAGCAGCTTGGGGCGCGGGGGGGCCAATCGCGCAGATACGCAGTATTTT.

The rearrangement uses TRBV7-2 and TRBJ2-7; D may correspond to TRBD1 or TRBD2 (5 bases each). The CDR3 loop spans 17 amino acids. V was shortened by 1 base and J by 3 bases, with 19 bases between the two germline ends. Germline values: CDR1 SGHTA, CDR2 FQGNSA. The CDR3 DNA follows: TGTGCCAGCAGCTTAGTCTGGGATCCACGAGGGGACTACGAGCAGTACTTC. It yields the protein CASSLVWDPRGDYEQYF.

For this clone: This CDR3 is also generated by other DNA sequences in the sample. The chain has TRBV28 and TRBJ1-3; 9 bases fit TRBD1. The length of the CDR3 is 15 residues. Germline values: CDR1 MDHEN, CDR2 SYDVKM. The J segment lost 1 base and the V segment lost 5 bases, leaving 3 bases of the junction unmatched. CDR3: CASSPGTGSGNTIYF. CDR3 bases: TGTGCCAGCAGTCCGGGGACAGGGTCTGGAAACACCATATATTTT.

The V call is TRBV28, the J call TRBJ1-6, with 8 bases that match TRBD1. Per germline, CDR1 MDHEN and CDR2 SYDVKM. The CDR3 spans 15 residues. V lost 4 bases and J lost 9; bases outside the gene matches: 8. The CDR3 reads CASSSQTGEISPLHF. The CDR3 DNA reads TGTGCCAGCAGTTCTCAGACAGGGGAGATTTCACCCCTCCACTTT.

This chain joins TRBV7-9 and TRBJ1-5; 10 bases match TRBD1. CDR3 length: 17 amino acids. Germline V lookup: CDR1 SEHNR, CDR2 FQNEAQ (reference sequence). Unmatched junction bases numbered 8, after V lost 0 bases and J lost 6 bases. The CDR3 DNA is TGTGCCAGCAGCTTAGCGGGGACAGGGGACGTGGGTCAGCCCCAGCATTTT. Residues: CASSLAGTGDVGQPQHF.

This chain uses TRBV7-6 with TRBJ1-1, with TRBD1 as a possible D gene (5 bases). The CDR3 is 14 residues long. CDR1 and CDR2 from the germline V gene are SGHVS and FNYEAQ. V lost 5 bases and J lost 4, with 14 bases in between. CDR3 sequence reads: CASSRGGTSTEAFF. Written as DNA, the CDR3 is TGTGCCAGCAGCCGGGGGGGGACGAGCACTGAAGCTTTCTTT. Together with reference TRBV7-6 and TRBJ1-1, the CDR3 gives the full variable domain: GAGVSQSPRYKVTKRGQDVALRCDPISGHVSLYWYRQALGQGPEFLTYFNYEAQQDKSGLPNDRFSAERPEGSISTLTIQRTEQRDSAMYRCASSRGGTSTEAFFGQGTRLTVV.

This chain links TRBV19 with TRBJ1-2; 7 bases line up with TRBD1. Germline V gene lookup returns CDR1 LNHDA and CDR2 SQIVND (reference sequence). This CDR3 is built from 11 residues. The chain's CDR3 is CASQGVYGYTF. CDR3 bases: TGTGCGAGCCAGGGGGTATATGGCTACACCTTC.

This rearrangement joins TRBV6-5 to TRBJ2-7, with TRBD1 matching 9 bases. CDR1 and CDR2 (germline): MNHEY, SVGAGI. CDR3 size: 14 residues. V shed 4 bases, J shed 4 bases, and the junction held 5 bases outside the gene matches. In DNA form, the CDR3 reads TGTGCCAGCAGTTCTGGGACAGGGTCTTACGAGCAGTACTTC. This sequence encodes CASSSGTGSYEQYF.

The DNA for the CDR3 is TGTGCCAGCAGCTTAGCGGGAGGTTTGGAGACCCAGTACTTC. Amino acid sequence: CASSLAGGLETQYF. The V and J genes are TRBV7-3 and TRBJ2-5; 8 positions agree with TRBD2. The CDR3 totals 14 residues. The germline V gene encodes CDR1 SGHTA and CDR2 FQGTGA. V gave up 2 bases and J gave up 5 bases; unmatched junction bases: 4. The full variable domain, with the rest looked up from reference TRBV7-3 and TRBJ2-5, is GAGVSQTPSNKVTEKGKYVELRCDPISGHTALYWYRQSLGQGPEFLIYFQGTGAADDSGLPNDRFFAVRPEGSVSTLKIQRTERGDSAVYLCASSLAGGLETQYFGPGTRLLVL.

The chain carries TRBV7-9 and TRBJ2-1, with 7 bases that match TRBD1. The germline V gene encodes CDR1 SEHNR and CDR2 FQNEAQ (reference sequence). The CDR3 is 14 amino acids. J lost 1 base, V lost 5 bases, and 2 bases had no gene match. The CDR3 sequence is CASSPGQSYNEQFF. The CDR3 DNA follows: TGTGCCAGCAGCCCGGGACAGTCCTACAATGAGCAGTTCTTC.

This clone was detected once. This CDR3 is CAISLLSGYGYTF. Written as DNA, the CDR3 is TGTGCCATCAGCTTGCTGTCAGGCTATGGCTACACCTTC. The chain uses TRBV10-3 and TRBJ1-2; D is uncertain. The CDR3 covers 13 residues. Germline CDR1 reads ENHRY; CDR2 reads SYGVKD. The V end lost 6 bases, the J end lost 4 bases, and 12 bases lay between the germline ends.

The chain is built from TRBV6-6 and TRBJ2-5; perhaps TRBD2 as D (5 bases). From germline, CDR1 is MNHNY and CDR2 SVGAGI (reference sequence). V was shortened by 6 bases and J by 4 bases, with 9 bases between the two germline ends. This CDR3 spans 12 amino acids. The CDR3 bases are TGTGCCAGCAGCCTAGGGAGAGAGACCCAGTACTTC. Its protein is CASSLGRETQYF.

V gene TRBV7-8 combines with J gene TRBJ1-1; D unresolved. Trimming took off 0 bases at V and 7 bases at J, with 18 bases between the two ends. CDR3 length: 16 amino acids. Germline loops: CDR1 SGHVS, CDR2 FQNEAQ. CDR3 sequence (DNA): TGTGCCAGCAGCTTAGCCTTTCGTGGCACGTCGAGTGAAGCTTTCTTT. Translated: CASSLAFRGTSSEAFF.

The chain has TRBV10-1 and TRBJ1-4; 7 bases fit TRBD1. Germline V CDR1 and CDR2: WNHNN, SYGVQD (reference sequence). The CDR3 has 16 amino acids. V was clipped by 4 bases and J by 7 bases; unmatched bases: 12. This CDR3 reads CASSVILTGLSEKLFF. In nucleotides, the CDR3 is TGCGCCAGCAGTGTTATCTTGACAGGGTTAAGTGAAAAACTGTTTTTT.

The chain has TRBV28 and TRBJ2-7; D is possibly TRBD1 (5 bases). The CDR3 has 15 amino acids. Germline V CDR1 and CDR2: MDHEN, SYDVKM. V gave up 5 bases and J gave up 2 bases, with 16 bases separating them. The CDR3 sequence is CASSPQGLLAYEQYF. The CDR3, as DNA: TGTGCCAGCAGTCCTCAGGGCCTTCTTGCCTACGAGCAGTACTTC.

The chain joins TRBV5-8 to TRBJ1-2; D is ambiguous. V lost 5 bases, J lost 4 bases, and 15 bases lay in between. Germline values: CDR1 SGHTS, CDR2 YDEGEE. The CDR3 runs to 14 residues. The CDR3 DNA reads as TGTGCCAGCAGATCTCCCGAGCAGTTCTATGGCTACACCTTC. Protein sequence: CASRSPEQFYGYTF.

The chain combines TRBV6-5 with TRBJ2-1, with a tentative D call TRBD1 (5 bases). This CDR3 has 15 residues. Germline CDR1 is MNHEY and CDR2 is SVGAGI. Trimming took 0 bases from V and 2 from J, leaving 8 bases between them. CDR3 region: CASSYSQGPYNEQFF. CDR3 in DNA: TGTGCCAGCAGTTACTCGCAGGGTCCCTACAATGAGCAGTTCTTC.

J is TRBJ2-2 and V is TRBV25-1; 7 nucleotides agree with TRBD1. Germline V gives CDR1 MGHDK, CDR2 SYGVNS. The J segment lost 3 bases and the V segment lost 6 bases, leaving 4 bases of the junction unmatched. There are 14 residues in the CDR3. This CDR3 reads CASSRTGDTGELFF. The CDR3 bases are TGTGCCAGCAGCCGCACAGGGGACACCGGGGAGCTGTTTTTT.

The chain is built from TRBV28 and TRBJ1-2; D not resolved. The V end was cut by 7 bases, the J end by 0 bases, with 9 bases between. The germline V gene has CDR1 MDHEN and CDR2 SYDVKM. The CDR3 sequence is 13 residues long. CDR3 region: CASIQEANYGYTF. CDR3 in DNA: TGTGCCAGCATCCAAGAGGCTAACTATGGCTACACCTTC.

The rearrangement links TRBV7-2 to TRBJ1-1; D gene unclear. The CDR3 runs to 15 residues. With 0 bases removed from V and 6 bases from J, the gap between germline ends came to 14 bases. CDR1 and CDR2 (germline): SGHTA, FQGNSA. The CDR3 DNA follows: TGTGCCAGCAGCTTAGCGACGACATCAAGGGCTGAAGCTTTCTTT. It yields the protein CASSLATTSRAEAFF.

Comment on this clone: One junction end disagrees with the germline gene, perhaps due to a read error. The V and J genes are TRBV2 and TRBJ2-7; maybe TRBD2 (5 bases). Germline CDR1 SNHLY, CDR2 FYNNEI. The length of the CDR3 is 8 residues. The CDR3 spells CASSEWTF. For the CDR3, the DNA is TGTGCCAGCAGTGAATGGACTTTC.

The genes are TRBV4-2 and TRBJ2-4; the match to TRBD2 covers 8 bases. V lost 0 bases to trimming and J lost 8 bases; unmatched junction nucleotides: 9. The germline CDR1 and CDR2 sequences are LGHNA and YNFKEQ. The CDR3 contains 16 residues. The CDR3 DNA reads TGTGCCAGCAGCCAAGAACTAGCGGAAGTTGGGGACATTCAGTACTTC. It specifies CASSQELAEVGDIQYF.

The rearrangement links TRBV7-9 to TRBJ2-7; weak D call: TRBD2 (5 bases). Per germline, CDR1 SEHNR and CDR2 FQNEAQ (reference sequence). V gave up 3 bases and J gave up 7 bases, with 7 bases separating them. This CDR3 spans 11 amino acids. CDR3 coding DNA: TGTGCCAGCAGCTTCGGGGAGGAGCAGTACTTC. It codes for CASSFGEEQYF.

The chain carries TRBV28 and TRBJ1-5; D gene ambiguous. This CDR3 contains 16 residues. Looked up from germline, CDR1 is MDHEN and CDR2 is SYDVKM. V shed 9 bases and J shed 0 bases, with 18 bases lying between them. The CDR3 DNA sequence: TGTGCCAGTCTGGTGGGAGGATTTTATAGCAATCAGCCCCAGCATTTT. This codes for CASLVGGFYSNQPQHF.

The chain has TRBV5-4 and TRBJ2-2; 10 positions match TRBD1. The CDR3 length is 15 residues. CDR1 is SGHNT, CDR2 YYREEE, per germline (reference sequence). The V segment lost 5 bases and the J segment 4 bases; nucleotides outside the gene matches: 5. CDR3 DNA: TGTGCCAGCAGGAGGGACAGGGGAGTCACCGGGGAGCTGTTTTTT. As protein: CASRRDRGVTGELFF. Together with reference TRBV5-4 and TRBJ2-2, the CDR3 gives the full variable domain: ETGVTQSPTHLIKTRGQQVTLRCSSQSGHNTVSWYQQALGQGPQFIFQYYREEENGRGNFPPRFSGLQFPNYSSELNVNALELDDSALYLCASRRDRGVTGELFFGEGSRLTVL.

The rearrangement uses TRBV7-2 and TRBJ1-1, with unresolved D. The V gene lost 2 bases and the J gene lost 2 bases, with 12 bases spanning the gap. This CDR3 has 15 amino acids. CDR1 and CDR2 from the germline V gene are SGHTA and FQGNSA. CDR3 protein: CASSLMGALNTEAFF. Written as DNA, the CDR3 is TGTGCCAGCAGCTTAATGGGTGCCCTAAACACTGAAGCTTTCTTT.

The chain has TRBV7-9 and TRBJ1-1; a possible D gene is TRBD1 (5 bases). The CDR3 extends over 14 amino acids. Germline V gene data show CDR1 as SEHNR and CDR2 as FQNEAQ (reference sequence). Trimming removed 4 bases from V and 3 bases from J, with 12 bases in between. The CDR3 spells CASSYWGSHTEAFF. The CDR3 DNA follows: TGTGCCAGCAGCTACTGGGGCTCCCACACTGAAGCTTTCTTT.